These 28 T cell receptor beta chains were sequenced from one sample in a study of CD8 T cells in ankylosing spondylitis. TCRdb independently ran MiXCR on the 5' RACE reads; one entry per CDR3 protein. The sample consists of around 340,000 distinct CDR3 sequences, 20% to 25% of them appearing once. Sequencing was done on a sample of blood, either unsorted or a sorted T cell fraction (not recorded which). These receptor sequences come from a male donor with ankylosing spondylitis or in good health (not recorded which).

The V gene is TRBV30, the J gene TRBJ2-1; either TRBD1 or TRBD2 may fit D (6 bases each). Trimming shortened V by 0 bases and J by 4 bases, and 10 bases separated the two germline ends. The CDR3 has 14 amino acids. Per germline, CDR1 GTSNPN and CDR2 SVGIG (reference sequence). The CDR3 nucleotides are TGTGCCTGGAGTGTAGGAGGGGGATACAATGAGCAGTTCTTC. Translation: CAWSVGGGYNEQFF.

This chain links TRBV2 with TRBJ2-6, with a tentative D call TRBD2 (5 bases). CDR3 length equals 16 residues. Trimming took 11 bases from V and 4 from J, leaving 21 bases between them. The germline CDR1 and CDR2 sequences are SNHLY and FYNNEI. This CDR3 is CAARDRLEAGANVLTF. The CDR3 DNA follows: TGTGCCGCACGGGATAGGCTAGAGGCGGGGGCCAACGTCCTGACTTTC.

V usage is TRBV6-5 and J usage is TRBJ1-2, with D hard to call. The CDR3 is 15 residues long. V lost 4 bases and J 4 bases, leaving 16 bases between the germline ends. The germline gives CDR1 MNHEY, CDR2 SVGAGI. CDR3 coding DNA: TGTGCCAGCAGTTCAACAGCTTTCGGTAGCTATGGCTACACCTTC. Translation: CASSSTAFGSYGYTF.

V is TRBV9 and J is TRBJ2-3, with 9 nucleotides matching TRBD2. In germline, CDR1 is SGDLS, CDR2 YYNGEE. The ends lost 3 bases at V and 4 bases at J; junction bases unmatched: 9. The CDR3 is 16 amino acids. Here the CDR3 reads CASSGNSGGWSDTQYF. The CDR3 DNA follows: TGTGCCAGCAGCGGTAATAGCGGGGGATGGTCAGATACGCAGTATTTT. Full variable domain (outside the CDR3, taken from reference TRBV9 and TRBJ2-3): DSGVTQTPKHLITATGQRVTLRCSPRSGDLSVYWYQQSLDQGLQFLIQYYNGEERAKGNILERFSAQQFPDLHSELNLSSLELGDSALYFCASSGNSGGWSDTQYFGPGTRLTVL.

The chain couples TRBV4-1 to TRBJ2-3; a weak D match, TRBD2 (6 bases). The CDR3 has 15 amino acids. The V and J ends lost 4 bases and 3 bases respectively, with 14 bases between them. Germline V lookup: CDR1 MGHRA, CDR2 YSYEKL. The CDR3 coding sequence is TGCGCCAGCAGCCCTGCCCCCGGGACTACAGATACGCAGTATTTT. This codes for CASSPAPGTTDTQYF.

This clonotype was counted between two and nine times. The V gene is TRBV7-6, the J gene TRBJ2-5; D is undetermined. Germline V gene lookup returns CDR1 SGHVS and CDR2 FNYEAQ. V shed 5 bases and J shed 2 bases, with 12 bases lying between them. The CDR3 extends over 14 amino acids. For the CDR3, the DNA is TGTGCCAGCAGCCACCTAGACTCACAAGAGACCCAGTACTTC. Encoded protein: CASSHLDSQETQYF.

This sequence joins TRBV28 and TRBJ2-7; TRBD1 agrees at 7 bases. The J segment lost 3 bases and the V segment lost 7 bases, leaving 12 bases of the junction unmatched. Germline CDR1 MDHEN, CDR2 SYDVKM. The length of the CDR3 is 15 residues. For the CDR3, the DNA is TGTGCCAGCACCTACAGGGGTGGGGAGTACTACGAGCAGTACTTC. This translates into CASTYRGGEYYEQYF. The variable domain in full, completed from reference TRBV28 and TRBJ2-7, reads DVKVTQSSRYLVKRTGEKVFLECVQDMDHENMFWYRQDPGLGLRLIYFSYDVKMKEKGDIPEGYSVSREKKERFSLILESASTNQTSMYLCASTYRGGEYYEQYFGPGTRLTVT.

The V gene is TRBV28, the J gene TRBJ2-7; 9 bases match TRBD2. Germline CDR1 is MDHEN and CDR2 is SYDVKM. This CDR3 region has 14 residues. Trimming at V came to 8 bases and at J to 1 base, leaving 6 bases not matched to a gene. The CDR3 reads CASLGLAGSYEQYF. Here the CDR3 DNA reads TGTGCCAGCCTAGGGCTAGCGGGGTCCTACGAGCAGTACTTC.

This clonotype came up many times. V gene TRBV12-3 or TRBV12-4 combines with J gene TRBJ2-2, with 7 positions matching TRBD1. This CDR3 has 13 amino acids. V lost 5 bases to trimming and J lost 8 bases; unmatched junction nucleotides: 5. Here the CDR3 DNA reads TGTGCCAGCAGTCCAAACAGGGGAGGGGAGCTGTTTTTT. This translates into CASSPNRGGELFF.

The chain combines TRBV5-5 with TRBJ2-4, with 7 bases matching TRBD1. V gave up 6 bases and J gave up 8 bases; unmatched junction bases: 11. Germline V gives CDR1 SGHKS, CDR2 YYEKEE (reference sequence). The CDR3 is 14 residues long. The CDR3 is CASTQDRVEDIQYF. The CDR3 nucleotides read TGTGCCAGCACCCAAGACAGGGTCGAGGACATTCAGTACTTC.

This chain uses TRBV18 with TRBJ2-3; no definite D call. V was trimmed by 6 bases and J by 1 base, leaving 8 bases between them. This CDR3 has 13 residues. From germline, CDR1 is KGHSH and CDR2 LQKENI. The CDR3 region is CASSPEGTDTQYF. CDR3 nucleotides: TGTGCCAGCTCGCCCGAAGGCACAGATACGCAGTATTTT.

The chain recombines TRBV7-9 with TRBJ2-5, with 7 bases lining up with TRBD2. Germline CDR1 SEHNR, CDR2 FQNEAQ (reference sequence). The CDR3 runs to 16 residues. Trimming at V came to 2 bases and at J to 0 bases, leaving 6 bases not matched to a gene. This CDR3 is CASSLLSSGNQETQYF. CDR3 DNA sequence: TGTGCCAGCAGCTTACTGTCTAGCGGAAACCAAGAGACCCAGTACTTC.

This clonotype showed up just a few times. The gene calls are TRBV4-2 and TRBJ2-7; 10 bases match TRBD1. Losses at the gene ends were 0 bases for V and 6 bases for J; bases not matched to a gene: 5. The germline CDR1 and CDR2 sequences are LGHNA and YNFKEQ. The length of the CDR3 is 15 residues. CDR3 loop: CASSQDRQGAGEQYF. The CDR3 DNA is TGTGCCAGCAGCCAAGATCGACAGGGGGCTGGCGAGCAGTACTTC.

This chain joins TRBV12-3 or TRBV12-4 and TRBJ2-5, with 9 bases aligning to TRBD2. CDR3 length: 13 amino acids. After removal of 6 bases from V and 3 bases from J, the junction contained 2 bases not matched to a gene. The CDR3 spells CASSRTSEETQYF. DNA for the CDR3: TGTGCCAGCAGCCGGACTAGCGAAGAGACCCAGTACTTC.

In its sample, this clonotype was seen a few times. The V and J genes are TRBV27 and TRBJ2-1, with unresolved D. The germline V gene encodes CDR1 MNHEY and CDR2 SMNVEV (reference sequence). Trimming shortened V by 2 bases and J by 3 bases, and 11 bases separated the two germline ends. The CDR3 extends over 15 amino acids. This CDR3 is CASSLTTDGYNEQFF. The CDR3 nucleotides read TGTGCCAGCAGTTTAACTACGGACGGCTACAATGAGCAGTTCTTC.

This sequence joins TRBV12-3 or TRBV12-4 and TRBJ2-6; D unclear. This CDR3 is 15 amino acids long. With 3 bases removed from V and 3 bases from J, the gap between germline ends came to 9 bases. The CDR3 is CASSFALGGANVLTF. The CDR3, as DNA: TGTGCCAGCAGTTTCGCCCTCGGTGGGGCCAACGTCCTGACTTTC.

The chain uses TRBV20-1 and TRBJ2-7; the D gene is possibly TRBD2 (6 bases). V lost 5 bases and J 3 bases, leaving 14 bases between the germline ends. This CDR3 contains 13 residues. The germline gives CDR1 DFQATT, CDR2 SNEGSKA (reference sequence). The CDR3 nucleotides read TGCAGTGCTTCCCCCGGGACTGGCTACGAGCAGTACTTC. Translating it yields CSASPGTGYEQYF.

This chain uses TRBV9 with TRBJ2-7; 8 bases agree with TRBD1. The germline CDR1 and CDR2 sequences are SGDLS and YYNGEE. This CDR3 spans 15 amino acids. V was pared by 3 bases and J by 2 bases, with 7 bases of the junction left unmatched. The CDR3 sequence: CASSETGTGPYEQYF. DNA of the CDR3: TGTGCCAGCAGCGAAACAGGGACAGGCCCCTACGAGCAGTACTTC.

This clonotype came up once. The gene calls are TRBV5-1 and TRBJ2-7; TRBD2 matches 13 bases. Germline trimming cut 0 bases from V and 0 bases from J; bases unmatched to any gene: 9. There are 19 residues in the CDR3. Germline V gene sequence: CDR1 SGHRS, CDR2 YFSETQ. This CDR3 is CASSLVWGLAGQSSYEQYF. The CDR3 DNA reads as TGCGCCAGCAGCTTGGTGTGGGGACTAGCGGGGCAGAGCTCCTACGAGCAGTACTTC.

In this sample, this clonotype turned up a few times. The chain is built from TRBV2 and TRBJ1-2; TRBD1 matches 7 bases. The V gene end was trimmed by 10 bases and the J gene end by 8 bases; junction bases not matched to a gene: 7. The germline V gene encodes CDR1 SNHLY and CDR2 FYNNEI. CDR3 length: 11 residues. The CDR3 sequence is CATKTGVGYTF. The CDR3 nucleotides are TGTGCCACCAAAACAGGGGTCGGCTACACCTTC.

This clonotype was seen at least ten times. The chain couples TRBV25-1 to TRBJ2-7; 7 positions match TRBD1. The V gene's germline CDR1 is MGHDK and CDR2 SYGVNS. The CDR3 has 14 residues. The J segment lost 3 bases and the V segment lost 11 bases, leaving 13 bases of the junction unmatched. Written as DNA, the CDR3 is TGTGCCTCCCAACCCGGGACAGAGTACTACGAGCAGTACTTC. Protein: CASQPGTEYYEQYF.

V and J are TRBV4-1 and TRBJ2-4; D gene uncertain. CDR1 and CDR2 (germline): MGHRA, YSYEKL. Trimming pared 0 bases from V and 0 bases from J, leaving 3 bases between. There are 14 residues in the CDR3. The CDR3 region has the DNA TGCGCCAGCAGCCAAGATCTAGCCAAAAACATTCAGTACTTC. Encoded protein: CASSQDLAKNIQYF.

V is TRBV11-2 and J is TRBJ2-1, with TRBD2 matching over 11 bases. Germline assignment: CDR1 SGHAT and CDR2 FQNNGV. With V trimmed by 7 bases and J by 9 bases, 20 bases remained unmatched. This CDR3 is built from 18 residues. The CDR3 sequence is CASTKEASGGIGEVEQFF. The CDR3 DNA reads TGTGCCAGCACCAAAGAAGCTAGCGGGGGGATCGGAGAGGTTGAGCAGTTCTTC. The full variable domain, rest sourced from reference TRBV11-2 and TRBJ2-1, is EAGVAQSPRYKIIEKRQSVAFWCNPISGHATLYWYQQILGQGPKLLIQFQNNGVVDDSQLPKDRFSAERLKGVDSTLKIQPAKLEDSAVYLCASTKEASGGIGEVEQFFGPGTRLTVL.

This clonotype showed up just a few times. The DNA for the CDR3 is TGTGCCAGCAGCGTAGTTGCGACAGGGACGAACGAGCAGTACTTC. It yields the protein CASSVVATGTNEQYF. The V and J genes are TRBV9 and TRBJ2-7; 7 bases are a match to TRBD1. V lost 0 bases to trimming and J lost 5 bases; unmatched junction nucleotides: 8. Germline CDR1 is SGDLS and CDR2 is YYNGEE. CDR3 length equals 15 residues.

The CDR3: CASSSHPTGTDEQFF. The CDR3 DNA follows: TGTGCCAGCAGTTCACACCCGACAGGGACCGATGAGCAGTTCTTC. This chain uses TRBV12-3 or TRBV12-4 with TRBJ2-1; 7 nucleotides match TRBD1. J gave up 8 bases and V 4 bases, and 11 bases lay outside the gene matches. The CDR3 runs 15 residues.

Only a few counts were recorded for this clonotype. The chain carries TRBV27 and TRBJ2-1, with 7 nucleotides matching TRBD1. The junction had 2 bases not matched to a gene; V was cut back by 6 bases and J by 0 bases. This CDR3 spans 14 amino acids. CDR1 is MNHEY, CDR2 SMNVEV, per germline (reference sequence). The chain's CDR3 is CASSDRASYNEQFF. The DNA of the CDR3 is TGTGCCAGCAGCGACAGGGCCTCCTACAATGAGCAGTTCTTC.

The V and J genes are TRBV12-3 or TRBV12-4 and TRBJ2-3, with 8 bases that match TRBD2. The CDR3 has 16 residues. The V and J ends lost 5 bases and 1 base, in that order; junction bases with no gene match: 8. The CDR3 is CASSPRMRGGTDTQYF. Here the CDR3 DNA reads TGTGCCAGCAGTCCACGTATGCGGGGGGGCACAGATACGCAGTATTTT.

This clonotype has a handful of counts. This sequence joins TRBV6-1 and TRBJ1-4; 9 bases agree with TRBD1. Germline CDR1 MNHNS, CDR2 SASEGT. The V segment lost 4 bases and the J segment 7 bases; nucleotides outside the gene matches: 10. The CDR3 sequence is 16 residues long. CDR3 sequence (DNA): TGTGCCAGCAGTGGACCCCGGGGACAGGGAGGTGAAAAACTGTTTTTT. Its translation: CASSGPRGQGGEKLFF.